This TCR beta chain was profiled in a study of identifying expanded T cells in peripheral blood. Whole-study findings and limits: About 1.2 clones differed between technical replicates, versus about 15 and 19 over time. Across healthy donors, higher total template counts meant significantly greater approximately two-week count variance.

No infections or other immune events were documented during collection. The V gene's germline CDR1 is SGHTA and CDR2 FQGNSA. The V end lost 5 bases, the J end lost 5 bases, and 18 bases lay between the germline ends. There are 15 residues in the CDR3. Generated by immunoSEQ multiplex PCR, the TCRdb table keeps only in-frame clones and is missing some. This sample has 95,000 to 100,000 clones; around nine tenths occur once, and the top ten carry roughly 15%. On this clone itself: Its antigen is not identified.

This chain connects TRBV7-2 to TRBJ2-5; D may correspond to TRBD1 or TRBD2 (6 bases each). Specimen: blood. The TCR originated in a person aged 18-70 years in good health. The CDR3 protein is CASSPSRGRRETQYF. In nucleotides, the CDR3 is TGTGCCAGCAGCCCCAGTCGGGGGCGCAGGGAGACCCAGTACTTC.